Listed below are T cell receptor beta chains from one sample, sequenced in a study of stem cell transplantation in POMP-related autoinflammatory disease. The repertoire was sequenced with immunoSEQ multiplex PCR; TCRdb's copy has only in-frame clones and lacks some. The sample has 8,500 to 10,000 clones, roughly 77% seen once. The sample was CD4+ T cells from PBMCs, taken after stem cell transplantation. Every receptor here comes from a human patient with POMP-related autoinflammation and immune dysregulation (PRAID). The graft donor may account for some of the T cells. Both conserved end residues are part of each CDR3. D genes are given only for firm matches. The listing skips clone size in some rows; elsewhere it reads once, few, many or a size class.

abundance | len | j_gene | v_gene | d_gene | CDR3nt | CDR3aa
- | 11 | TRBJ2-5 | TRBV6-6 | - | TGTGCCAGCAGTCCTAGGGGGGCCCAGTACTTC | CASSPRGAQYF
- | 15 | TRBJ2-1 | TRBV5-1 | TRBD2 | TGCGCCAGCAGCCCCCGGACTAGCGGAATCAATGAGCAGTTCTTC | CASSPRTSGINEQFF
- | 16 | TRBJ1-1 | TRBV4-2 | - | TGTGCCAGCAGCCAAGTCGATTTGGCCCGAAAGAGTGAAGCTTTCTTT | CASSQVDLARKSEAFF
- | 14 | TRBJ1-2 | TRBV18 | - | TGTGCCAGCTCACCCACCTCGGGGGGGGATGGCTACACCTTC | CASSPTSGGDGYTF
- | 13 | TRBJ2-3 | TRBV12-3/TRBV12-4 | - | TGTGCCAGCACCGGCGGCGGGCGGGATACGCAGTATTTT | CASTGGGRDTQYF
- | 17 | TRBJ2-1 | TRBV9 | TRBD2 | TGTGCCAGCAGCGTAGCTTTGGGGAGCGGGGGCTACAATGAGCAGTTCTTC | CASSVALGSGGYNEQFF
- | 15 | TRBJ2-1 | TRBV11-2 | TRBD2 | TGTGCCAGCAGCTACGGACTAGCGGGAGTAGGAGAGCAGTTCTTC | CASSYGLAGVGEQFF
- | 18 | TRBJ2-1 | TRBV28 | TRBD2 | TGTGCCAGCAGCCTTGCTGGACTAGCTCTTACCTTTGGGAATGAGCAGTTCTTC | CASSLAGLALTFGNEQFF
- | 17 | TRBJ1-3 | TRBV10-3 | - | TGTGCCATCAGTGAGTCGCCGCCTCAAATCTCTGGAAACACCATATATTTT | CAISESPPQISGNTIYF
- | 15 | TRBJ2-4 | TRBV7-8 | - | TGTGCCAGCAGCTTAGAGGACAGTGTCTCGCACATTCAGTACTTC | CASSLEDSVSHIQYF
- | 15 | TRBJ1-6 | TRBV6-5 | TRBD1 | TGTGCCAGCAGCAGGGACAGGGTATGGGATTCACCCCTCCACTTT | CASSRDRVWDSPLHF
- | 16 | TRBJ2-2 | TRBV2 | - | TGTGCCAGCACCGTCCAGGGAGCCGCGAACACCGGGGAGCTGTTTTTT | CASTVQGAANTGELFF
- | 13 | TRBJ2-3 | TRBV24-1 | - | TGTGCCACCCGCGGGGGCCTCACAGATACGCAGTATTTT | CATRGGLTDTQYF
once | 16 | TRBJ2-2 | TRBV5-4 | TRBD2 | TGTGCCAGCAGCAGAGGACTAGCGGGAGGACGCGGGGAGCTGTTTTTT | CASSRGLAGGRGELFF
- | 15 | TRBJ2-2 | TRBV11-3 | - | TGTGCCAGCAGCGGAGGTGAAAGGAGAACCGGGGAGCTGTTTTTT | CASSGGERRTGELFF
- | 16 | TRBJ2-1 | TRBV24-1 | - | TGTGCCACCAGTGACCCAACTGCGGGCAGGAGAAATGAGCAGTTCTTC | CATSDPTAGRRNEQFF
- | 13 | TRBJ2-7 | TRBV2 | TRBD1 | TGTGCCAGCAGGAGACAGGGGGCAGACGAGCAGTACTTC | CASRRQGADEQYF
once | 15 | TRBJ2-7 | TRBV28 | TRBD1 | TGTGCCAGCAGTTCGCCGGGACAGTGGAGGTACGAGCAGTACTTC | CASSSPGQWRYEQYF
- | 18 | TRBJ2-6 | TRBV3-1/TRBV3-2 | TRBD1 | TGTGCCAGCAGCCGATATGGGACAGGGGTTTCTGGGGCCAACGTCCTGACTTTC | CASSRYGTGVSGANVLTF
- | 15 | TRBJ2-7 | TRBV30 | - | TGTGCCTGGAGCGCAGGGGCGGGAGAGGTTGACGAGCAGTACTTC | CAWSAGAGEVDEQYF
- | 15 | TRBJ2-2 | TRBV28 | - | TGTGCCAGCACCCTTCGGAGGGCGGGCACCGGGGAGCTGTTTTTT | CASTLRRAGTGELFF
- | 15 | TRBJ1-2 | TRBV18 | TRBD1 | TGTGCCAGCTCAGAGACGGGGACAGCTAACTATGGCTACACCTTC | CASSETGTANYGYTF
- | 24 | TRBJ1-4 | TRBV10-3 | - | TGTGCCATCAGTGATGGAAGAAGGGCGGCTGGTGGCAGGGCGAATTGGGTTCCTAATGAAAAACTGTTTTTT | CAISDGRRAAGGRANWVPNEKLFF
- | 14 | TRBJ2-5 | TRBV29-1 | - | TGCAGCGTTGAACTAGTGGCGCGTTTGAGGACCCAGTACTTC | CSVELVARLRTQYF
- | 14 | TRBJ2-5 | TRBV7-3 | TRBD2 | TGTGCCAGCAGCTTAATGGGAGGGTCAGAGACCCAGTACTTC | CASSLMGGSETQYF
- | 15 | TRBJ2-3 | TRBV6-5 | - | TGTGCCAGCACCCTAAGGGAAACAGCCGGAGGTACGCAGTATTTT | CASTLRETAGGTQYF
once | 13 | TRBJ2-7 | TRBV10-3 | TRBD2 | TGTGCCATCTCTTCTGGACTAGACTACGAGCAGTACTTC | CAISSGLDYEQYF
- | 13 | TRBJ1-2 | TRBV5-1 | - | TGCGCCAGCAGCTCGGGAACGGAGACTGGCTACACCTTC | CASSSGTETGYTF
- | 16 | TRBJ2-1 | TRBV6-6 | TRBD2 | TGTGCCAGCAGATCCAGAGGGAGGGCGATCTACAATGAGCAGTTCTTC | CASRSRGRAIYNEQFF
once | 15 | TRBJ2-3 | TRBV19 | TRBD1 | TGTGCCAGTTCGGCACAGGGGGTTAACACAGATACGCAGTATTTT | CASSAQGVNTDTQYF
- | 13 | TRBJ1-5 | TRBV2 | TRBD1 | TGTGCCAGCAGTGGGACAGGGGATCAGCCCCAGCATTTT | CASSGTGDQPQHF
- | 15 | TRBJ2-1 | TRBV11-3 | TRBD2 | TGTGCCAGCAGCCCGGGGGGAGGTCGGCGCAATGAGCAGTTCTTC | CASSPGGGRRNEQFF
- | 15 | TRBJ1-2 | TRBV9 | - | TGTGCCAGCAGCGTAGTGGGGGGATTTGACTATGGCTACACCTTC | CASSVVGGFDYGYTF
- | 16 | TRBJ1-3 | TRBV18 | - | TGTGCCAGCTCACCACAGGCAGGTCCCTCTGGAAACACCATATATTTT | CASSPQAGPSGNTIYF
- | 13 | TRBJ1-5 | TRBV12-3/TRBV12-4 | - | TGTGCCAGCAGTTTAACCAGGGGCCAGCCCCAGCATTTT | CASSLTRGQPQHF
- | 15 | TRBJ1-3 | TRBV7-2 | - | TGTGCCAGCAACGCACTGGGGGTCTCTGGAAACACCATATATTTT | CASNALGVSGNTIYF
- | 13 | TRBJ1-2 | TRBV6-5 | - | TGTGCCAGCAGTTACAACAGGGTCTATGGCTACACCTTC | CASSYNRVYGYTF
- | 12 | TRBJ1-4 | TRBV28 | - | TGTGCCAGCAGTTTGTTAGGTGAAAAACTGTTTTTT | CASSLLGEKLFF
- | 16 | TRBJ2-2 | TRBV4-3 | - | TGCGCCAGCAGCCAAGATCCGGGGACCAACACCGGGGAGCTGTTTTTT | CASSQDPGTNTGELFF
- | 19 | TRBJ2-3 | TRBV9 | TRBD1 | TGTGCCAGCACTCGCCCCTGGGCCAGGGGGCTTCGTCGCACAGATACGCAGTATTTT | CASTRPWARGLRRTDTQYF
- | 15 | TRBJ2-7 | TRBV7-8 | TRBD2 | TGTGCCAGCAGCCGACTAGCGGGAGGCCTTCAACCCTCTCTCTTC | CASSRLAGGLQPSLF
- | 14 | TRBJ1-1 | TRBV9 | - | TGTGCCAGCAGCGTGGGTAACCCGGACACTGAAGCTTTCTTT | CASSVGNPDTEAFF
- | 13 | TRBJ2-7 | TRBV29-1 | - | TGCAGCGTGGTGGTGACAGGTGCCTACGAGCAGTACTTC | CSVVVTGAYEQYF
- | 16 | TRBJ2-7 | TRBV9 | TRBD2 | TGTGCCAGCAGCGTAGCTACTAGCGGGCCTCCCTACGAGCAGTACTTC | CASSVATSGPPYEQYF
- | 16 | TRBJ2-2 | TRBV27 | - | TGTGCCAGCAGAGCTAACAGGCGCGCGAACACCGGGGAGCTGTTTTTT | CASRANRRANTGELFF
- | 14 | TRBJ2-5 | TRBV11-2 | - | TGTGCCAGCACCTTACGGGCGGGGCACGAGACCCAGTACTTC | CASTLRAGHETQYF
- | 14 | TRBJ2-7 | TRBV6-2/TRBV6-3 | TRBD2 | TGTGCCAGCAGTACCCTCGGGACTACGAGCGAGCAGTACTTC | CASSTLGTTSEQYF
- | 14 | TRBJ1-1 | TRBV11-3 | - | TGTGCCAGCACCCCCCTCGGGGGATGGACTGAAGCTTTCTTT | CASTPLGGWTEAFF
- | 12 | TRBJ2-1 | TRBV24-1 | - | TGTGCCACCAGTATCAGGCCCAATGAGCAGTTCTTC | CATSIRPNEQFF
- | 13 | TRBJ2-1 | TRBV19 | - | TGTGCCAGTACAATCGCAACAGGGAGTGAGCAGTTCTTC | CASTIATGSEQFF
- | 15 | TRBJ2-7 | TRBV12-2 | - | TGTGCAAGTCGCCCCCAGACAACTCACTTCTACGAGCAGTACTTC | CASRPQTTHFYEQYF
- | 13 | TRBJ2-4 | TRBV2 | TRBD2 | TGTGCCAGCAAGCTAGCGGATATAAACATTCAGTACTTC | CASKLADINIQYF
- | 17 | TRBJ2-7 | TRBV27 | TRBD1 | TGTGCCAGCAGTCCCGGGACAGGGCTTCGGGCAGCCTACGAGCAGTACTTC | CASSPGTGLRAAYEQYF
- | 13 | TRBJ1-5 | TRBV19 | - | TGTGCCAGTAGTTACGACAGGTCTCAGCCCCAGCATTTT | CASSYDRSQPQHF
- | 14 | TRBJ2-1 | TRBV7-9 | - | TGTGCCAGCAGCTTAGGATTCAGGGATGTAGAGCAGTTCTTC | CASSLGFRDVEQFF
few | 14 | TRBJ1-1 | TRBV29-1 | - | TGCAGCGTTGCGGTGCGGGGTTTAGACACTGAAGCTTTCTTT | CSVAVRGLDTEAFF
medium-sized | 13 | TRBJ1-1 | TRBV2 | TRBD1 | TGTGCCATTCTAGTTGACAGGGGCACTGAAGCTTTCTTT | CAILVDRGTEAFF
- | 19 | TRBJ2-3 | TRBV3-1/TRBV3-2 | TRBD2 | TGTGCCAGCAGCCAAATTCCCCCGGGACTAGCGACATTCGGGGATACGCAGTATTTT | CASSQIPPGLATFGDTQYF
- | 16 | TRBJ2-7 | TRBV28 | - | TGTGCCAGCAGTTACCCCTCCAAGGGTAATCGGTACGAGCAGTACTTC | CASSYPSKGNRYEQYF
few | 13 | TRBJ1-5 | TRBV7-9 | - | TGTGCCAGCAGCTTATCCGGGAATCAGCCCCAGCATTTT | CASSLSGNQPQHF